Listed here are 7 T cell receptor beta chains from one sample, sequenced in a study of control samples from healthy donors and cancer patients. The method was immunoSEQ multiplex PCR; TCRdb's version includes in-frame clones alone and lacks a portion of them. The sample consists of tens of thousands of clones, approximately 87% of them appearing once. Sequencing was performed on blood. Source of these receptors: a man aged 45-65 years in good health.

The chain couples TRBV3-1 (or the pseudogene TRBV3-2) to TRBJ1-2; D gene ambiguous. CDR3 length equals 19 residues. Germline loops: CDR1 LGHDT, CDR2 YNNKEL (reference sequence). The V end was cut by 1 base, the J end by 4 bases, with 25 bases between. Here the CDR3 DNA reads TGTGCCAGCAGCCAAGTGGTGGCCCCAGTCATAAGCCCAATCTATGGCTACACCTTC. As protein: CASSQVVAPVISPIYGYTF.

V usage is TRBV9 and J usage is TRBJ1-2; 9 bases agree with TRBD1. The germline gives CDR1 SGDLS, CDR2 YYNGEE. The CDR3 is 15 residues long. With 0 bases clipped from V and 5 bases from J, the junction kept 5 bases outside the gene matches. CDR3 residues: CASSVGRDRDYGYTF. The CDR3 bases are TGTGCCAGCAGCGTAGGGAGGGACAGGGATTATGGCTACACCTTC.

The chain joins TRBV6-1 to TRBJ2-1; 7 nucleotides agree with TRBD2. Germline-derived CDR1 and CDR2 are MNHNS and SASEGT. Trimming removed 2 bases from V and 8 bases from J; junction bases left unmatched: 6. The CDR3 is 14 residues long. CDR3: CASSEIRGLYEQFF. CDR3 nucleotides: TGTGCCAGCAGTGAAATAAGGGGACTATATGAGCAGTTCTTC.

V is TRBV19 and J is TRBJ1-2, with TRBD1 as a possible D gene (5 bases). The CDR3 covers 13 residues. With 7 bases removed from V and 5 bases from J, the gap between germline ends came to 14 bases. Germline V gene lookup returns CDR1 LNHDA and CDR2 SQIVND (reference sequence). CDR3 coding DNA: TGTGCCAGTACCCAACCCGGGACTTATGGCTACACCTTC. It encodes CASTQPGTYGYTF.

The rearrangement uses TRBV11-3 and TRBJ2-7, with 7 bases identical to TRBD2. Germline assignment: CDR1 SGHNT and CDR2 YENEEA. V was pared by 4 bases and J by 5 bases, with 5 bases of the junction left unmatched. The CDR3 contains 13 residues. The CDR3 region has the DNA TGTGCCAGCAGCTCCTGGGGGGGGAACGAGCAGTACTTC. This sequence encodes CASSSWGGNEQYF.

The chain is built from TRBV28 and TRBJ2-2, with D unclear. The CDR3 spans 12 residues. In germline, CDR1 is MDHEN, CDR2 SYDVKM. V was clipped by 2 bases and J by 8 bases, with 6 bases between them. The CDR3 reads CASSLRAGELFF. In nucleotides, the CDR3 is TGTGCCAGCAGTTTACGCGCGGGGGAGCTGTTTTTT.

V and J are TRBV27 and TRBJ1-2, with 9 bases fitting TRBD1. In germline, CDR1 is MNHEY, CDR2 SMNVEV (reference sequence). The CDR3 covers 15 residues. The V and J ends lost 4 bases and 2 bases, in that order; junction bases with no gene match: 5. The CDR3 is CASSSLGTGNYGYTF. In nucleotides, the CDR3 is TGTGCCAGCAGTTCCCTCGGGACAGGGAACTATGGCTACACCTTC.